The sequence of this T cell receptor beta chain was determined in a study of cytomegalovirus exposure and HLA in healthy donors (dated by TCRdb to the late 2010s). Turning to the overall study: According to an earlier analysis of 587 of the donors, roughly 180 million T cells yielded roughly 110 million unique TCR beta sequences and about 300 Gb of sequence data. Around 300 gigabases of sequencing data and tens of millions of unique TCR sequences were included in an early release covering around 600 HLA-typed donors. The genetic ancestry cluster associated with self-reported Caucasian donors included about 84% of the 300 to 450 genotyped donors. The study aimed to test whether cataloging public T cell receptors could reveal signatures of past pathogen exposure. Using immunosequencing, the study profiled T cell repertoires from 666 subjects and related those repertoires to cytomegalovirus serostatus. In addition to the first cohort of around 670 subjects, a separate validation cohort of approximately 110 different subjects was used. High-throughput TCR immunosequencing, statistical association of individual TCRs with disease status, and machine learning were combined to predict cytomegalovirus infection status. A later analysis re-analyzed previously published TCR beta repertoires from roughly 630 donors and added high-resolution HLA genotyping to study TCR occurrence patterns. Rather than drawing on any new phenotypic data, the later analysis identified candidate immune exposures from TCR beta sequences and the way those sequences occurred across donors. An earlier analysis of several hundred of the donors applied high-throughput TCR beta sequencing to assess whether each TCR beta V gene segment acted as functional or pseudogenic. Donor age, sex, ethnicity and CMV serostatus were compiled together with the repertoire data. A later genetic analysis used genome-wide SNP genotypes for 398 of the 666 donors, treating that subset as a discovery cohort. Every repertoire in the discovery cohort had been generated on one and the same sequencing platform. Both class I and class II loci were covered by HLA typing, at four-digit resolution. Typing coverage varied by locus: roughly 620-640 donors for A, B, C, DRB1 and DQB1; more than 500 for DQA1; some 610 for DPA1; 450 to 480 for DPB1. Because of strong linkage in the cohort, roughly five DR-DQ haplotypes were treated as single units for association and clustering. Among around 400 genotyped donors of the cohort, an average of approximately 240,000 unique TCR beta nucleotide sequences were sequenced per donor, about a sixth of them non-productive.

In total, approximately 700 healthy bone marrow donors made up the cohort. Cohort members were all nominally healthy when sampled, although unrecorded immune exposures were likely present. The donor tested CMV seropositive and was one of the 289 seropositive cohort members. A peripheral blood sample was provided by each donor, and peripheral blood mononuclear cells were used for TCR beta sequencing. Genomic DNA was extracted from the blood cell samples with the Qiagen DNeasy Blood Extraction Kit. A note on this clone: No antigen is known for it.

Library prep was done by the immunoSEQ multiplex PCR assay. The multiplex PCR relied on a mix of 60 forward primers for TCR Vbeta segments and 13 reverse primers for TCR Jbeta segments. The CDR3 region of rearranged TCR beta genes was amplified from genomic DNA with a multiplex PCR assay. On the Illumina HiSeq System, the amplified TCR beta libraries were sequenced as 87-base-pair reads. In the original analysis: In a later analysis, tens of millions of unique TCR beta chains were counted across the approximately 640 repertoires, and around 11 million of these chains were shared by at least two donors. Raw reads were error-corrected and collapsed into unique sequences by a nearest-neighbor algorithm in which closely related sequences were merged to remove PCR and sequencing errors. V, D and J gene segments were assigned by aligning CDR3 sequences to IMGT reference sequences. For a sequence to be retained, a match of at least six nucleotides to both a V gene segment and a J gene segment was required. Rearrangements were classified as productive when the CDR3 lacked stop codons and remained in frame with V and J, and all other rearrangements were classified as non-productive. CDR3 was defined according to IMGT convention as the region running from the second conserved V-encoded cysteine to the conserved J-encoded phenylalanine. Sequences without an unambiguous match to a single V gene segment were excluded from the earlier analysis of several hundred of the donors. An earlier analysis of about 600 of the donors called V segments functional above 56.7% productive rearrangements and segregating when the between-donor standard deviation exceeded 5%. A statistical classification framework was built for diagnosing cytomegalovirus status from the catalog of TCR beta chain sequences. V and J gene assignment, in a later analysis, came from comparing TCR nucleotide sequences with IMGT/GENE-DB human TR gene sequences. Using the TCRdist pipeline, a later analysis assigned CDR3 sequences along with most-parsimonious VDJ recombination scenarios. In a later analysis, every TCR beta chain was defined by the combination of its CDR3 amino acid sequence and its V-gene family, and reads without a unique V-gene family were dropped. In a later analysis, 500 to 650 highly shared, low-generation-probability nucleotide sequences were removed to address suspected cross-contamination and a sequencing artifact. For each public chain, a later analysis derived a clonal expansion index from normalized ranks of inferred template counts within each repertoire. Generation probabilities in a later analysis came from a VDJ recombination model fitted to out-of-frame rearrangements, and those results were checked against IGoR. In a later analysis, TCR-TCR, TCR-HLA and TCR-CMV co-occurrence was scored with hypergeometric tests, and a repertoire-size bias correction was applied to TCR pairs. In a later analysis, false discovery rates were estimated by permuting HLA or CMV assignments 20 times. In a later analysis, co-occurring TCRs were grouped using DBSCAN, with TCRdist sequence similarity added in when clustering inside HLA-allele-positive subsets. Repertoires with fewer than 30,000 or more than 120,000 public chains were left out of co-occurrence clustering, as were a handful of repertoires with anomalous nucleotide sharing. Sourced from immuneACCESS, this table was stored by TCRdb with only in-frame sequences that have V and J called. A share of the clones is absent; for the studies checked, an unresolved V gene accounts for under half, and the remainder has no known explanation. The V and J calls and clone size were taken over from that table, and D and trimming were inferred from the DNA. In this sample's table one finds around 88,000 clones. Less than 7% of the sample comes from the top ten.

Broad study findings and their caveats: Most TCR sequences were observed very rarely across donors, whereas some public TCRs were present in many individuals. When HLA alleles, especially DR and DQ, strongly co-occurred, TCR associations were difficult to assign to individual alleles. Immune exposure information for the cohort was limited to CMV serostatus. In a later analysis, HLA-associated TCR beta chains were found to be more clonally expanded and to have lower generation probabilities than equally common non-associated chains. In a later genetic analysis, fewer N-insertions in productive TCRs were reported among donors in an Asian-associated ancestry cluster than the approximately 670-donor mean. The classifier was reported to diagnose cytomegalovirus status with high specificity and sensitivity in both the original cohort and the validation cohort. In a later genetic analysis, a missense DCLRE1C variant was associated with V-gene and J-gene trimming of TCR beta chains, and the association was replicated in an independent cohort. Broadly in line with IMGT annotations, most TCR beta V segments showed up in productive rearrangements about 90% or about 30% of the time in an earlier analysis of several hundred of the donors. A later analysis found that TCR association rates varied across HLA loci, with DRB1 alleles showing the most associated TCRs and HLA-C alleles the fewest. Over 15 rarely observed V segments, including chromosome 9 orphons, were excluded from the earlier analysis of approximately 500 of the donors because counts were too low. The 87-base-pair reads could not distinguish some IMGT-functional V segments, including TRBV6-2 and TRBV6-3, so those segments were excluded. A later analysis found that most CMV-associated TCR beta chains appeared HLA-restricted, with HLA associations seemingly driven largely by CMV exposure. This cohort had only TCR beta chains sequenced, and the lack of alpha or paired-chain data limited which features could be detected. In a later analysis, several top co-occurrence clusters were reported to appear linked to parvovirus B19, influenza, CMV and Epstein-Barr virus. Correlated functional status among segregating V segments might reflect linkage disequilibrium, but an unknown experimental factor could not be ruled out. A further reported finding was that TCR beta sequences accurately predicted the HLA-A and HLA-B alleles for most subjects in the first cohort. A few of the identified cytomegalovirus-associated TCR beta chains were confirmed in vitro to be specific for cytomegalovirus antigens. A cluster of highly shared sequence variants was judged likely to be a technical artifact of the sequencing pipeline. At a false discovery rate of 0.05, a later analysis linked 16,951 TCR beta sequences to specific HLA alleles. It was suggested by the authors that the approach could potentially be generalized to other disease states and immunological phenotypes. The study listed over 150 TCR beta chains as associated with cytomegalovirus. HLA typing was unavailable for some donors at each locus, so association tests used only the typed subset. Sequencing depth was assumed to be roughly uniform across donors in the presence/absence analyses, though that assumption may not hold.

The germline V gene (reference sequence) specifies SEHNR as CDR1 and FQNEAQ as CDR2. The V and J ends are trimmed by 5 bases and 3 bases, leaving 4 bases between them. The CDR3 starts with the cysteine, ends with the phenylalanine, and has 12 residues. Only the CDR3 DNA stays, 36 bases, in frame from base 1. The TCR comes from a girl under 18 in good health and CMV-seropositive. In this chain, TRBV7-9 is recombined with TRBJ2-2, with no confident D gene call. The sample taken for sequencing was PBMCs. The bases read TGTGCCAGCAGCCTTGACACCGGGGAGCTGTTTTTT. Its protein reads: CASSLDTGELFF.